Detailed here is one T cell receptor (beta chain). The antigen is unknown. In TCRdb, the 5' RACE reads were re-called with MiXCR into one record per CDR3 protein. The sample yields about 260,000 distinct CDR3 sequences, under 15% seen once. The CDR3 contains 13 residues. V lost 7 bases to trimming and J lost 5 bases, with 18 bases between them. Germline V lookup: CDR1 DFQATT, CDR2 SNEGSKA (reference sequence). This entry belongs to a study of T cells after yellow fever vaccination. Study-level information: Those fractions that held only low numbers of cells were prepared using the SMART-Seq v4 Ultra Low Input RNA kit. Points from the study as a whole: Overall, a small share of clonotypes was seen in both CD4 and CD8 compartments. Any FACS-sorted repertoire could hold abundant clonotypes that contaminate it from the bulk population.

This sequence joins TRBV20-1 and TRBJ2-7; a possible D gene is TRBD2 (6 bases). This sequence was found in a man aged 25-45 years who received the YFV17D yellow fever vaccine. The sequencing used CD4+ T cells sorted from PBMCs, collected 45 days after the yellow fever booster vaccination. This chain's CDR3 is CSVSAGASDEQYF. DNA for the CDR3: TGCAGTGTCTCAGCGGGCGCCTCGGACGAGCAGTACTTC.